The 26 T cell receptor beta chains in this list originate from one sample, sequenced in a study of cytomegalovirus exposure and HLA in healthy donors (dated by TCRdb to the late 2010s). The receptor library was made with the immunoSEQ multiplex PCR assay. A mixture of 60 forward primers for TCR Vbeta segments and 13 reverse primers for TCR Jbeta segments was used in the multiplex PCR. The source is immuneACCESS, and TCRdb retained only in-frame sequences with V and J called. Part of the clones is not carried over; for the studies checked, unresolved V genes explain less than half of this, and the remainder is unexplained. For this sample the table gives 55,000 to 75,000 clones, of which about 68% were detected only once. Around 7.4% of the sample belongs to the ten largest clones. Sequencing was carried out using PBMCs. Receptors were obtained from a woman aged 25 to 39 in good health and CMV-seropositive.

The chain carries TRBV6-5 and TRBJ2-7; 7 positions match TRBD1. CDR1 is MNHEY and CDR2 is SVGAGI in the germline V gene. The CDR3 is made up of 15 amino acids. J was trimmed by 2 bases and V by 3 bases; bases with no gene match: 7. The CDR3, as DNA: TGTGCCAGCAGTTATGACAGGGAGCCGCCCTACGAGCAGTACTTC. Its protein is CASSYDREPPYEQYF.

This chain connects TRBV6-4 to TRBJ2-1; unclear D gene. This CDR3 comprises 12 residues. Deletions cut 11 bases from V and 4 bases from J, with 12 bases between. CDR1 is MRHNA, CDR2 SNTAGT, per germline. The CDR3 is CAGSDKYNEQFF. In nucleotides, the CDR3 is TGTGCCGGATCCGACAAGTACAATGAGCAGTTCTTC.

The CDR3 DNA is TGCGCCAGCAGCCAGCTACATTTCCCGGGACTAGCGGCCAATGAGCAGTTCTTC. Translating gives CASSQLHFPGLAANEQFF. The chain is built from TRBV5-1 and TRBJ2-1; 11 bases are a match to TRBD2. The CDR3 extends over 18 amino acids. V lost 4 bases, J lost 6 bases, and 15 bases stayed unmatched. Germline V gene data show CDR1 as SGHRS and CDR2 as YFSETQ.

This rearrangement joins TRBV2 to TRBJ2-3; 10 bases align to TRBD2. This CDR3 has 16 residues. V lost 6 bases, J lost 2 bases, and 8 bases stayed unmatched. Germline V gene lookup returns CDR1 SNHLY and CDR2 FYNNEI. The CDR3 nucleotides are TGTGCCAGCAGCCCACTACTAGCGGGACACACAGATACGCAGTATTTT. Its protein is CASSPLLAGHTDTQYF. Drawing the rest from reference TRBV2 and TRBJ2-3, the complete variable domain is EPEVTQTPSHQVTQMGQEVILRCVPISNHLYFYWYRQILGQKVEFLVSFYNNEISEKSEIFDDQFSVERPDGSNFTLKIRSTKLEDSAMYFCASSPLLAGHTDTQYFGPGTRLTVL.

This chain uses TRBV15 with TRBJ2-5; TRBD2 agrees at 9 bases. Germline V lookup: CDR1 LNHNV, CDR2 YYDKDF (reference sequence). The CDR3 length is 16 residues. J lost 1 base, V lost 4 bases, and 7 bases had no gene match. The chain's CDR3 is CATSTFLLAGQETQYF. The CDR3 DNA follows: TGTGCCACCAGCACCTTCCTACTAGCGGGCCAAGAGACCCAGTACTTC. Filled out from reference TRBV15 and TRBJ2-5, the complete variable domain reads DAMVIQNPRYQVTQFGKPVTLSCSQTLNHNVMYWYQQKSSQAPKLLFHYYDKDFNNEADTPDNFQSRRPNTSFCFLDIRSPGLGDTAMYLCATSTFLLAGQETQYFGPGTRLLVL.

This chain uses TRBV9 with TRBJ2-3, with 8 bases fitting TRBD2. Germline-derived CDR1 and CDR2 are SGDLS and YYNGEE. The CDR3 has 13 amino acids. V was clipped by 6 bases and J by 5 bases; unmatched bases: 5. CDR3 nucleotide sequence: TGTGCCAGCAACCCGGGACTAGAAGATACGCAGTATTTT. Residues: CASNPGLEDTQYF.

The rearrangement links TRBV6-6 to TRBJ1-2; perhaps TRBD1 as D (6 bases). Germline CDR1 reads MNHNY; CDR2 reads SVGAGI (reference sequence). The CDR3 length is 15 residues. V was shortened by 2 bases and J by 4 bases, with 14 bases between the two germline ends. This chain's CDR3 is CASSYVPDSLYGYTF. The CDR3 DNA is TGTGCCAGCAGTTACGTCCCGGACAGTCTCTATGGCTACACCTTC.

J is TRBJ2-3 and V is TRBV7-3, with TRBD1 as a possible D gene (5 bases). Germline V CDR1 and CDR2: SGHTA, FQGTGA. V was clipped by 3 bases and J by 0 bases, with 7 bases between them. CDR3 length: 14 amino acids. CDR3 sequence (DNA): TGTGCCAGCAGCTTGGGGCTAAGCACAGATACGCAGTATTTT. Its translation: CASSLGLSTDTQYF.

This chain connects TRBV14 to TRBJ2-2; D unclear. CDR1 and CDR2 (germline): SGHDN, FVKESK. V lost 4 bases and J 8 bases, leaving 11 bases between the germline ends. The CDR3 totals 13 residues. The CDR3 region is CASSPHQLGELFF. In nucleotides, the CDR3 is TGTGCCAGCAGCCCGCACCAACTGGGGGAGCTGTTTTTT.

The rearrangement links TRBV11-1 to TRBJ1-6; 8 bases align to TRBD1. J gave up 8 bases and V 5 bases, and 8 bases lay outside the gene matches. Germline CDR1 is SGHAT and CDR2 is FQDESV (reference sequence). This CDR3 has 15 amino acids. The CDR3 reads CASSPRTGRHSPLHF. CDR3 sequence (DNA): TGTGCCAGCAGCCCCCGGACAGGGAGGCATTCACCCCTCCACTTT.

CDR3 in amino acids: CASSMGLQGPSGELFF. In DNA, the CDR3 is TGTGCCAGTAGTATGGGGTTACAGGGACCGTCCGGGGAGCTGTTTTTT. The chain combines TRBV19 with TRBJ2-2; a weak D match, TRBD1 (6 bases). V lost 3 bases to trimming and J lost 6 bases, with 17 bases between them. This CDR3 comprises 16 residues. The germline CDR1 and CDR2 sequences are LNHDA and SQIVND (reference sequence).

The chain combines TRBV28 with TRBJ1-2; TRBD1 agrees at 8 bases. The CDR3 covers 13 residues. Trimming removed 5 bases from V and 3 bases from J; junction bases left unmatched: 2. Germline V gene sequence: CDR1 MDHEN, CDR2 SYDVKM. The CDR3 region has the DNA TGTGCCAGCAGTCTGGACAGGGACTATGGCTACACCTTC. Translation gives CASSLDRDYGYTF.

This clone was seen just once. The sample has other DNA sequences that encode this CDR3 too. This chain joins TRBV5-4 and TRBJ2-2; TRBD1 matches at 7 bases. Per germline, CDR1 SGHNT and CDR2 YYREEE (reference sequence). The V gene end was trimmed by 4 bases and the J gene end by 8 bases; junction bases not matched to a gene: 8. The CDR3 has 14 amino acids. The CDR3 DNA reads as TGTGCCAGCAGCCGGGACAGAACCCGGGGGGAGCTGTTTTTT. Its translation is CASSRDRTRGELFF.

The sample holds one count of this clone. V and J are TRBV29-1 and TRBJ2-7, with D tentatively TRBD2 (5 bases). The CDR3 runs to 16 residues. The germline V gene has CDR1 SQVTM and CDR2 ANQGSEA. With 2 bases removed from V and 0 bases from J, the gap between germline ends came to 17 bases. CDR3 nucleotides: TGCAGCGTTGAAACAACAATCCGGGGTCACTCCTACGAGCAGTACTTC. It specifies CSVETTIRGHSYEQYF.

CDR3: CASSDRRGLRKNSPLHF. The CDR3 DNA follows: TGTGCCAGCAGCGATCGTAGGGGGCTCCGGAAAAATTCACCCCTCCACTTT. The gene calls are TRBV5-6 and TRBJ1-6; 7 nucleotides match TRBD1. Germline CDR1 is SGHDT and CDR2 is YYEEEE. V gave up 4 bases and J gave up 7 bases; unmatched junction bases: 14. The CDR3 covers 17 residues.

This clone has just a few counts. CDR3 residues: CASSLGTSGIYEQYF. CDR3 DNA: TGTGCCAGCAGCTTAGGGACTAGCGGGATCTACGAGCAGTACTTC. This chain links TRBV5-4 with TRBJ2-5; TRBD2 aligns across 13 bases. The end of the DNA is better explained by TRBJ2-7, so the J call may be wrong. Germline V lookup: CDR1 SGHNT, CDR2 YYREEE (reference sequence). CDR3 length equals 15 residues.

This clone occurred a few times. The genes are TRBV5-6 and TRBJ1-6; 7 bases map to TRBD1. The CDR3 has 16 amino acids. J gave up 8 bases and V 5 bases, and 13 bases lay outside the gene matches. The germline V gene encodes CDR1 SGHDT and CDR2 YYEEEE. CDR3 in amino acids: CASSQTGRNPDSPLHF. CDR3 bases: TGTGCCAGCAGTCAGACAGGGCGGAATCCGGATTCACCCCTCCACTTT. The variable domain in full, completed from reference TRBV5-6 and TRBJ1-6, reads DAGVTQSPTHLIKTRGQQVTLRCSPKSGHDTVSWYQQALGQGPQFIFQYYEEEERQRGNFPDRFSGHQFPNYSSELNVNALLLGDSALYLCASSQTGRNPDSPLHFGNGTRLTVT.

This clone has just a few counts. The rearrangement uses TRBV5-1 and TRBJ1-4; 7 nucleotides match TRBD1. V lost 3 bases and J lost 5; bases outside the gene matches: 4. Germline CDR1 is SGHRS and CDR2 is YFSETQ. This CDR3 is built from 14 residues. The CDR3 DNA follows: TGCGCCAGCAGCTCATCGGGACAGAATGAAAAACTGTTTTTT. Translation gives CASSSSGQNEKLFF.

The chain employs TRBV4-3 and TRBJ2-5; 7 bases map to TRBD2. Germline trimming cut 0 bases from V and 5 bases from J; bases unmatched to any gene: 6. CDR3 size: 15 residues. CDR1 is LGHNA and CDR2 is YSLEER in the germline V gene. CDR3 protein: CASSQERESHETQYF. CDR3 coding DNA: TGCGCCAGCAGCCAAGAGCGGGAGAGCCACGAGACCCAGTACTTC.

V usage is TRBV21-1 and J usage is TRBJ1-6; the table's TRBD1 call for D was not verified on the DNA. TRBV21-1 represents a pseudogene. The CDR3 is made up of 15 amino acids. Here the CDR3 DNA reads TGTGCCAGCAGCAGAGAAGGACAGGGGAATTCACCCCTCCACTTT. Translating gives CASSREGQGNSPLHF.

This chain uses TRBV2 with TRBJ1-5, with D possibly TRBD1 on 6 matching bases. Trimming took 4 bases from V and 2 from J, leaving 12 bases between them. There are 15 residues in the CDR3. Germline values: CDR1 SNHLY, CDR2 FYNNEI. CDR3: CASSAGAGGNQPQHF. In nucleotides, the CDR3 is TGTGCCAGCAGTGCAGGGGCAGGAGGCAATCAGCCCCAGCATTTT.

As regards this clone: Other nucleotide sequences from this sample produce the same CDR3. The V and J genes are TRBV6-1 and TRBJ2-7; the match to TRBD2 covers 11 bases. Germline CDR1 and CDR2: MNHNS and SASEGT. The junction had 6 bases not matched to a gene; V was cut back by 1 base and J by 1 base. The CDR3 consists of 17 residues. CDR3: CASSEVLAGGPSYEQYF. CDR3 nucleotides: TGTGCCAGCAGTGAAGTCCTAGCGGGGGGCCCTTCCTACGAGCAGTACTTC.

This clone was counted between two and nine times. The chain uses TRBV7-2 and TRBJ2-5; 10 nucleotides agree with TRBD1. The CDR3 is made up of 14 amino acids. Germline V gives CDR1 SGHTA, CDR2 FQGNSA. V lost 3 bases and J lost 5; bases outside the gene matches: 3. This CDR3 reads CASSFGTGVETQYF. In nucleotides, the CDR3 is TGTGCCAGCAGCTTTGGGACAGGGGTGGAGACCCAGTACTTC.

The J gene is TRBJ2-5, the V gene TRBV11-2, with a tentative D call TRBD1 (6 bases). Matching the DNA end better, TRBJ2-7 makes the J call doubtful. The CDR3 has 13 amino acids. Germline V gene lookup returns CDR1 SGHAT and CDR2 FQNNGV. The CDR3 nucleotides are TGTGCCAGCAGCGGGGGCGGCACCTACGAGCAGTACTTC. This encodes CASSGGGTYEQYF.

This clone was counted once. This chain connects TRBV28 to TRBJ2-7; 10 bases align to TRBD2. This CDR3 has 16 residues. V shed 5 bases, J shed 3 bases, and the junction held 10 bases outside the gene matches. Germline CDR1 is MDHEN and CDR2 is SYDVKM. The DNA for the CDR3 is TGTGCCAGCAGTCCACGGAGCGGGAGGGTCGGCTACGAGCAGTACTTC. Encoded protein: CASSPRSGRVGYEQYF.

V and J are TRBV25-1 and TRBJ2-5, with D maybe TRBD1 (6 bases). This CDR3 has 15 residues. Trimming removed 2 bases at V and 5 bases at J, with 15 bases between. CDR1 MGHDK and CDR2 SYGVNS come from the germline V gene. CDR3: CASSEPRGSFETQYF. The CDR3 DNA follows: TGTGCCAGCAGTGAACCCAGGGGTTCTTTCGAGACCCAGTACTTC.